These 23 T cell receptor beta chains originate from one sample sequenced in a study of T cell changes during pregnancy in multiple sclerosis. Using immunoSEQ multiplex PCR, the repertoire was profiled, and TCRdb retains in-frame clones only, with some absent. The data hold about 46,000 clones, with 85% to 95% observed a single time. The sample consisted of CD8+ T cells from peripheral blood mononuclear cells, taken in the first trimester of pregnancy. All receptors come from a female donor with multiple sclerosis, enrolled in a pregnancy study.

The rearrangement joins TRBV2 to TRBJ2-6, with D maybe TRBD2 (5 bases). Germline CDR1 is SNHLY and CDR2 is FYNNEI. Between the trimmed V and J ends, which lost 11 bases and 3 bases, there was a span of 11 bases. The length of the CDR3 is 13 residues. The CDR3 here is CAGTGFGANVLTF. CDR3 sequence (DNA): TGTGCCGGCACGGGATTTGGGGCCAACGTCCTGACTTTC.

The chain links TRBV2 to TRBJ1-1; weak D call: TRBD1 (6 bases). The CDR3 totals 15 residues. V was trimmed by 6 bases and J by 2 bases, leaving 16 bases between them. Per the germline V gene, CDR1 is SNHLY and CDR2 is FYNNEI. The CDR3 loop is CASRQGRELNTEAFF. The CDR3 DNA reads as TGTGCCAGCAGACAGGGCCGAGAATTAAACACTGAAGCTTTCTTT.

The rearrangement uses TRBV5-4 and TRBJ1-2; unclear D gene. The V end was cut by 0 bases, the J end by 0 bases, with 3 bases between. Germline lookup yields CDR1 SGHNT and CDR2 YYREEE (reference sequence). This CDR3 region has 13 residues. CDR3 loop: CASSLGPNYGYTF. Written as DNA, the CDR3 is TGTGCCAGCAGCTTGGGGCCTAACTATGGCTACACCTTC. The complete variable domain, with remaining parts taken from reference TRBV5-4 and TRBJ1-2, reads ETGVTQSPTHLIKTRGQQVTLRCSSQSGHNTVSWYQQALGQGPQFIFQYYREEENGRGNFPPRFSGLQFPNYSSELNVNALELDDSALYLCASSLGPNYGYTFGSGTRLTVV.

This clone was seen a single time. This rearrangement joins TRBV4-2 to TRBJ2-5; 9 bases fit TRBD1. The germline V gene has CDR1 LGHNA and CDR2 YNFKEQ. Trimming at V came to 1 base and at J to 0 bases, leaving 0 bases not matched to a gene. The CDR3 extends over 15 amino acids. The CDR3 is CASSQGTGDQETQYF. CDR3 DNA: TGTGCCAGCAGCCAAGGGACAGGGGACCAAGAGACCCAGTACTTC.

The V and J genes are TRBV23-1 and TRBJ2-2, with D tentatively TRBD1 (6 bases). Being an ORF, TRBV23-1 has a function that is uncertain. This CDR3 region has 17 residues. The ends were cut back, 0 bases at V and 4 bases at J, with 15 bases in the middle. CDR3 sequence (DNA): TGCGCCAGCAGTCAATCCAACTGGGGGCCATTCACCGGGGAGCTGTTTTTT. It codes for CASSQSNWGPFTGELFF.

V usage is TRBV27 and J usage is TRBJ1-1; TRBD1 might be the D (5 bases). The length of the CDR3 is 14 residues. V shed 1 base and J shed 6 bases, with 12 bases lying between them. The V gene's germline CDR1 is MNHEY and CDR2 SMNVEV (reference sequence). CDR3 loop: CASSLWPGRAEAFF. The CDR3 bases are TGTGCCAGCAGTTTATGGCCAGGGAGGGCTGAAGCTTTCTTT.

The J gene is TRBJ1-1, the V gene TRBV7-9, with a tentative D call TRBD1 (6 bases). Germline CDR1 SEHNR, CDR2 FQNEAQ (reference sequence). CDR3 length: 15 residues. Trimming shortened V by 3 bases and J by 1 base, and 12 bases separated the two germline ends. The CDR3 spells CASSFPQTGNTEAFF. In DNA form, the CDR3 reads TGTGCCAGCAGCTTCCCGCAGACAGGGAACACTGAAGCTTTCTTT.

J is TRBJ2-2 and V is TRBV2; 8 positions agree with TRBD1. Trimming cost V 5 bases and J 6 bases; bases outside gene matches: 8. CDR1 is SNHLY, CDR2 FYNNEI, per germline. The CDR3 has 15 amino acids. DNA for the CDR3: TGTGCCAGCAGTCGGGGACAGGTAGCTCCCGGGGAGCTGTTTTTT. Protein product: CASSRGQVAPGELFF.

V and J are TRBV19 and TRBJ2-2; no firm D call. The CDR3 loop spans 13 amino acids. Per germline, CDR1 LNHDA and CDR2 SQIVND (reference sequence). Trimming took 6 bases from V and 5 from J, leaving 10 bases between them. The CDR3 reads CASRIPGTGELFF. Here the CDR3 DNA reads TGTGCCAGTAGGATCCCGGGTACCGGGGAGCTGTTTTTT. The full variable domain, in which reference TRBV19 and TRBJ2-2 provide the parts outside the CDR3, is DGGITQSPKYLFRKEGQNVTLSCEQNLNHDAMYWYRQDPGQGLRLIYYSQIVNDFQKGDIAEGYSVSREKKESFPLTVTSAQKNPTAFYLCASRIPGTGELFFGEGSRLTVL.

The genes are TRBV5-1 and TRBJ2-1, with TRBD1 as a possible D gene (5 bases). CDR1 and CDR2 (germline): SGHRS, YFSETQ. Trimming took 1 base from V and 9 from J, leaving 11 bases between them. CDR3 size: 13 residues. The CDR3 DNA sequence: TGCGCCAGCAGCTTGCAGGGTTCAGTTGAGCAGTTCTTC. Its protein product is CASSLQGSVEQFF.

The rearrangement joins TRBV2 to TRBJ2-1; D is possibly TRBD1 (6 bases). V was trimmed by 8 bases and J by 0 bases, leaving 11 bases between them. CDR3 length: 14 amino acids. Germline V CDR1 and CDR2: SNHLY, FYNNEI. The CDR3 region has the DNA TGTGCCAGCCTGGACAGCAGCTCCTACAATGAGCAGTTCTTC. Translation: CASLDSSSYNEQFF.

The chain links TRBV4-2 to TRBJ2-1, with 9 bases matching TRBD2. Germline-derived CDR1 and CDR2 are LGHNA and YNFKEQ. The ends lost 0 bases at V and 3 bases at J; junction bases unmatched: 6. This CDR3 has 17 amino acids. The CDR3 nucleotides are TGTGCCAGCAGCCAAGACCGGGCGGGGGGGCTCTACAATGAGCAGTTCTTC. This encodes CASSQDRAGGLYNEQFF.

The V gene is TRBV7-9, the J gene TRBJ2-1; D unresolved. The germline CDR1 and CDR2 sequences are SEHNR and FQNEAQ (reference sequence). V was clipped by 4 bases and J by 4 bases, with 11 bases between them. This CDR3 has 14 residues. The DNA for the CDR3 is TGTGCCAGCAGCTCCACCGGAGAGTACAATGAGCAGTTCTTC. Translated, it gives CASSSTGEYNEQFF.

J is TRBJ2-1 and V is TRBV29-1, with 8 bases fitting TRBD2. There are 14 residues in the CDR3. V lost 2 bases to trimming and J lost 7 bases; unmatched junction nucleotides: 7. Germline CDR1 reads SQVTM; CDR2 reads ANQGSEA. CDR3 protein: CSVEYTGGGNEQFF. CDR3 DNA: TGCAGCGTTGAATATACCGGGGGGGGGAATGAGCAGTTCTTC.

This rearrangement joins TRBV11-2 to TRBJ2-2; D is unclear. The ends were cut back, 0 bases at V and 7 bases at J, with 9 bases in the middle. Germline loops: CDR1 SGHAT, CDR2 FQNNGV. CDR3 size: 14 residues. DNA of the CDR3: TGTGCCAGCAGCTTAGACAGGTCCAGCGGGGAGCTGTTTTTT. As protein: CASSLDRSSGELFF.

The chain employs TRBV15 and TRBJ2-7; TRBD1 matches at 7 bases. The V gene's germline CDR1 is LNHNV and CDR2 YYDKDF (reference sequence). Trimming cost V 8 bases and J 4 bases; bases outside gene matches: 14. CDR3 length: 15 amino acids. CDR3 amino acids: CATGDGDSGFYEQYF. The CDR3 nucleotides read TGTGCCACCGGTGATGGGGACAGTGGGTTTTACGAGCAGTACTTC.

This chain joins TRBV7-2 and TRBJ1-3; tentatively, D is TRBD1 (6 bases). The germline V and J ends were trimmed by 2 bases and 4 bases, with 12 bases remaining between them. Germline V gives CDR1 SGHTA, CDR2 FQGNSA. There are 15 residues in the CDR3. CDR3 in DNA: TGTGCCAGCAGCTTATCTCAGGGGTGGGGAAACACCATATATTTT. As protein: CASSLSQGWGNTIYF.

This sequence joins TRBV27 and TRBJ1-4; 7 nucleotides line up with TRBD1. CDR3 length equals 19 residues. Germline-derived CDR1 and CDR2 are MNHEY and SMNVEV (reference sequence). The V segment lost 2 bases and the J segment 7 bases; nucleotides outside the gene matches: 19. The DNA of the CDR3 is TGTGCCAGCAGTTTAAGGACAGTGACAGGGCAACGCTTTCCTGAAAAACTGTTTTTT. Its translation is CASSLRTVTGQRFPEKLFF.

The gene calls are TRBV7-3 and TRBJ2-1; the match to TRBD1 covers 8 bases. Trimming cost V 4 bases and J 7 bases; bases outside gene matches: 6. This CDR3 has 14 amino acids. Germline-derived CDR1 and CDR2 are SGHTA and FQGTGA. This chain's CDR3 is CASSYQGALNEQFF. The DNA of the CDR3 is TGTGCCAGCAGCTACCAGGGGGCGCTAAATGAGCAGTTCTTC.

V and J are TRBV5-1 and TRBJ1-1; 9 positions match TRBD1. The CDR3 length is 15 residues. Germline V CDR1 and CDR2: SGHRS, YFSETQ. V trimming: 0 bases; J trimming: 4 bases; junction bases outside the gene matches: 4. The CDR3 loop reads CASSLARTGVTEAFF. For the CDR3, the DNA is TGCGCCAGCAGCTTGGCCCGGACAGGGGTCACTGAAGCTTTCTTT.

V gene TRBV20-1 combines with J gene TRBJ1-1; D is perhaps TRBD1 (5 bases). The germline V gene has CDR1 DFQATT and CDR2 SNEGSKA (reference sequence). This CDR3 is built from 11 residues. The V gene lost 7 bases and the J gene lost 4 bases, with 10 bases spanning the gap. The CDR3 bases are TGCAGTGGTGGGGGGGGCACTGAAGCTTTCTTT. It specifies CSGGGGTEAFF.

This clone appeared a single time. V gene TRBV29-1 combines with J gene TRBJ1-2; 9 nucleotides agree with TRBD1. Germline loops: CDR1 SQVTM, CDR2 ANQGSEA. V trimming: 7 bases; J trimming: 11 bases; junction bases outside the gene matches: 14. The CDR3 is 13 amino acids. CDR3 sequence reads: CSARTGAHAGYTF. In nucleotides, the CDR3 is TGCAGCGCCCGGACAGGGGCCCATGCTGGGTACACCTTC.

The chain employs TRBV9 and TRBJ2-7, with 8 bases that match TRBD2. Trimming cost V 2 bases and J 6 bases; bases outside gene matches: 16. The CDR3 has 17 residues. Germline CDR1 reads SGDLS; CDR2 reads YYNGEE. The DNA for the CDR3 is TGTGCCAGCAGCGTGACGGGGGGGCTAGGGCCGTCCGGCGAGCAGTACTTC. Translation gives CASSVTGGLGPSGEQYF.